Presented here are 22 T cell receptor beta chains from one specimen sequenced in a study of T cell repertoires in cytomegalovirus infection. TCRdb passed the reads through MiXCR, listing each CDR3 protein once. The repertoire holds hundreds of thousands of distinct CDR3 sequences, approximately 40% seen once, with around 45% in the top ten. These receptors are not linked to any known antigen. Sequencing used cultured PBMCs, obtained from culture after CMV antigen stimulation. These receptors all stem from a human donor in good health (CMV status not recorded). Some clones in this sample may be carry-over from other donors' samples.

This CDR3 is CSARDFELRGQETQYF. The CDR3 DNA reads as TGCAGTGCTAGAGATTTCGAGTTGAGAGGCCAAGAGACCCAGTACTTC. This sequence joins TRBV20-1 and TRBJ2-5; no clear D gene. The CDR3 totals 16 residues. Trimming took 0 bases from V and 1 from J, leaving 15 bases between them. CDR1 DFQATT and CDR2 SNEGSKA come from the germline V gene (reference sequence).

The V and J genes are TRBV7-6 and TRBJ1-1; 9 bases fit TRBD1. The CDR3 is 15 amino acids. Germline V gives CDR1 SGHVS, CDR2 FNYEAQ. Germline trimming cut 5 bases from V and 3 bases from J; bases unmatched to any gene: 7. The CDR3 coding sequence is TGTGCCAGCAGCCCGACAGGGGGAATATACACTGAAGCTTTCTTT. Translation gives CASSPTGGIYTEAFF. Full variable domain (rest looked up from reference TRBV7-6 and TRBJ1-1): GAGVSQSPRYKVTKRGQDVALRCDPISGHVSLYWYRQALGQGPEFLTYFNYEAQQDKSGLPNDRFSAERPEGSISTLTIQRTEQRDSAMYRCASSPTGGIYTEAFFGQGTRLTVV.

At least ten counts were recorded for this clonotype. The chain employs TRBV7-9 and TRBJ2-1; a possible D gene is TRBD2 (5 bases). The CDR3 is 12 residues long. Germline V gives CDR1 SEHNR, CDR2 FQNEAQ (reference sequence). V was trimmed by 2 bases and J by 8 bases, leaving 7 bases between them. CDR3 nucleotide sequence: TGTGCCAGCAGCTTACAGAGGGATGAGCAGTTCTTC. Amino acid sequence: CASSLQRDEQFF. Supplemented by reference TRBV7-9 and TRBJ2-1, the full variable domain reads DTGVSQNPRHKITKRGQNVTFRCDPISEHNRLYWYRQTLGQGPEFLTYFQNEAQLEKSRLLSDRFSAERPKGSFSTLEIQRTEQGDSAMYLCASSLQRDEQFFGPGTRLTVL.

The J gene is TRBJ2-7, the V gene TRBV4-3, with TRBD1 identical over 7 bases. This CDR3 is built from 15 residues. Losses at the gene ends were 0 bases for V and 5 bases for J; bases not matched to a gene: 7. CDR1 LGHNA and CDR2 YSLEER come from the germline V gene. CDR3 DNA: TGCGCCAGCAGCCAAGATCAGACAGGGAGCGACGAGCAGTACTTC. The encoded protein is CASSQDQTGSDEQYF.

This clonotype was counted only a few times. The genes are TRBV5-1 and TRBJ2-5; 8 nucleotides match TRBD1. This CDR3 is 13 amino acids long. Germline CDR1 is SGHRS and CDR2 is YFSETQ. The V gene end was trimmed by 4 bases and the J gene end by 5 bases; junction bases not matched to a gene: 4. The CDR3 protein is CASSQDRAETQYF. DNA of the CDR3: TGCGCCAGCAGCCAGGACAGGGCGGAGACCCAGTACTTC.

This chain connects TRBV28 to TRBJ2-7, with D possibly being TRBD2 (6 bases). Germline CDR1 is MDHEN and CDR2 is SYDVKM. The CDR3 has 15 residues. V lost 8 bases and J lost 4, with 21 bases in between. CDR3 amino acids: CASGPPGTGGYEQYF. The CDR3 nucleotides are TGTGCCAGCGGCCCCCCCGGGACTGGTGGGTACGAGCAGTACTTC. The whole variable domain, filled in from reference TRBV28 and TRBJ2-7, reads DVKVTQSSRYLVKRTGEKVFLECVQDMDHENMFWYRQDPGLGLRLIYFSYDVKMKEKGDIPEGYSVSREKKERFSLILESASTNQTSMYLCASGPPGTGGYEQYFGPGTRLTVT.

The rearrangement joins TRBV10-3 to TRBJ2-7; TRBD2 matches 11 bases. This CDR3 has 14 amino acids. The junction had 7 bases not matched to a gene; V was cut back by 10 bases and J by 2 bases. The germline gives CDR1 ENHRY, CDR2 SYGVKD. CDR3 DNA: TGTGCCACCACCGGGACTAGCGGAACCTACGAGCAGTACTTC. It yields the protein CATTGTSGTYEQYF.

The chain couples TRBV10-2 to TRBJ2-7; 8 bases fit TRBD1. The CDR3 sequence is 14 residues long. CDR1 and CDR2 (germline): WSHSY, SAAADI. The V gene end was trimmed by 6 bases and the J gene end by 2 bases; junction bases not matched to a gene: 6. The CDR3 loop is CASRVRQGTYEQYF. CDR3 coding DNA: TGCGCCAGCAGGGTCCGACAGGGGACCTACGAGCAGTACTTC.

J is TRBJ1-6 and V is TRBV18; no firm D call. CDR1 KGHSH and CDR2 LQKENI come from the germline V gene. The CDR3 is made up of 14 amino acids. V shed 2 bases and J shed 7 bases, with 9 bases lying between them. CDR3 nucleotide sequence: TGTGCCAGCTCACCAGGGGTGGGAAATTCACCCCTCCACTTT. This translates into CASSPGVGNSPLHF.

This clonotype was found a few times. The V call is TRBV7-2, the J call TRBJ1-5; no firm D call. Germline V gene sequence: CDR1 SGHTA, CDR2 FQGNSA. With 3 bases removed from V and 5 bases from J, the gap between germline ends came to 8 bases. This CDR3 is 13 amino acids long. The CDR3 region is CASSFGGDQPQHF. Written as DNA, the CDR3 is TGTGCCAGCAGCTTCGGCGGGGATCAGCCCCAGCATTTT.

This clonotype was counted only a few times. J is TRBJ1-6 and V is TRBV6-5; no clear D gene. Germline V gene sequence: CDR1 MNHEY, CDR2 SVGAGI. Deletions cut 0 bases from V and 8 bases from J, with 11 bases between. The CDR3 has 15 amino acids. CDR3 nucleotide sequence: TGTGCCAGCAGTTACTCTGGCCTCAGCCATTCACCCCTCCACTTT. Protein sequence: CASSYSGLSHSPLHF.

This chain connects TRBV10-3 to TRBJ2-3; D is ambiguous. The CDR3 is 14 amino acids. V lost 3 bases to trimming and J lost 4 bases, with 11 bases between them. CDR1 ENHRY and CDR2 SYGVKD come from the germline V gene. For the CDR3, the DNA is TGTGCCATCAGTGATGACCGGGTGCCAGATACGCAGTATTTT. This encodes CAISDDRVPDTQYF.

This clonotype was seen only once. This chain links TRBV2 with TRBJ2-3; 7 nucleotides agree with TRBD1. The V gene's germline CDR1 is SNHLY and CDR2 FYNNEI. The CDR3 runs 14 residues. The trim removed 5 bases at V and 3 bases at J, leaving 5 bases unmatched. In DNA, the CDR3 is TGTGCCAGCAGTAAACAGGGGTGGACAGATACGCAGTATTTT. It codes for CASSKQGWTDTQYF.

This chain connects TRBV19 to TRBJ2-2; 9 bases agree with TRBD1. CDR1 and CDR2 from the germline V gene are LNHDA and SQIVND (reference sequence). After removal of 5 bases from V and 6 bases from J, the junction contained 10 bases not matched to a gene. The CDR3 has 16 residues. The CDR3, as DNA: TGTGCCAGTAGTCCAACAGGGGGCGCGGGGTCCGGGGAGCTGTTTTTT. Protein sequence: CASSPTGGAGSGELFF.

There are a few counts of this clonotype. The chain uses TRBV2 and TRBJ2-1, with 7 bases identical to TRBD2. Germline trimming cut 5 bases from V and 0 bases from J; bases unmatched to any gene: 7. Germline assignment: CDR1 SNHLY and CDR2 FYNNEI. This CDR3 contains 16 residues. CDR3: CASSPASGGSYNEQFF. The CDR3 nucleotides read TGTGCCAGCAGTCCTGCTAGCGGAGGCTCCTACAATGAGCAGTTCTTC.

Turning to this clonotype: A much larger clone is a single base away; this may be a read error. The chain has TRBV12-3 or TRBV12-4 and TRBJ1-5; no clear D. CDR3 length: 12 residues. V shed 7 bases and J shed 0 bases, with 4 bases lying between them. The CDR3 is CASMYSNQPQHF. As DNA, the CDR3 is TGTGCCAGCATGTATAGCAATCAGCCCCAGCATTTT.

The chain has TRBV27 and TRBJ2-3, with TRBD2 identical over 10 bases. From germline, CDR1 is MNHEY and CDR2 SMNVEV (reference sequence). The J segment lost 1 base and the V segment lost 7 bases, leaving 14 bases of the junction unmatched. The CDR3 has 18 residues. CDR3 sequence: CASTAHLMSGGGTDTQYF. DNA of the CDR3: TGTGCCAGCACCGCCCATCTCATGAGCGGGGGGGGCACAGATACGCAGTATTTT.

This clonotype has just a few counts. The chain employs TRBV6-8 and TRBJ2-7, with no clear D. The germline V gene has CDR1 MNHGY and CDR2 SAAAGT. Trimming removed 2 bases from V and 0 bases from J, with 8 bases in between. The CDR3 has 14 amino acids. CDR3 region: CASSYLRSSYEQYF. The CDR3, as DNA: TGTGCCAGCAGTTACCTCAGGAGCTCCTACGAGCAGTACTTC.

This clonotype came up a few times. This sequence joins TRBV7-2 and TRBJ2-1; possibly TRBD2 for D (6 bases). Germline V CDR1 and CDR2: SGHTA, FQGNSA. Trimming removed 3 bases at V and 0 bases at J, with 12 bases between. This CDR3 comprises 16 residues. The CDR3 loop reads CASSLGLSSSYNEQFF. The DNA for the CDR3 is TGTGCCAGCAGCTTGGGACTGTCGAGCTCCTACAATGAGCAGTTCTTC.

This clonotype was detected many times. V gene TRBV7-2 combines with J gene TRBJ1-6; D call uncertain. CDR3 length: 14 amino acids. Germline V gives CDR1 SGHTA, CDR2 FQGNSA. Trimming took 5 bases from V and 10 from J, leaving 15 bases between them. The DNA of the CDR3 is TGTGCCAGCAGCCGCGAGAACCCACCATCACCCCTCCACTTT. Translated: CASSRENPPSPLHF.

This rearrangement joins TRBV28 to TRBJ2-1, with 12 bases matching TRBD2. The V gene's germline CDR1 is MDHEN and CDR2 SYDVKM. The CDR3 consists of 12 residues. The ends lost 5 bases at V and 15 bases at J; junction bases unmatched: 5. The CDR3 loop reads CASSLGLAGLFF. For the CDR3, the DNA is TGTGCCAGCAGTCTCGGACTAGCGGGACTGTTCTTC.

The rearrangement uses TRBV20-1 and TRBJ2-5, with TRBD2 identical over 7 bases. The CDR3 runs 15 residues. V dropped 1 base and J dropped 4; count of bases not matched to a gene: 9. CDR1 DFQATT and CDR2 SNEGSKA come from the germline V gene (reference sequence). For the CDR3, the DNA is TGCAGTGCTAGAGTATCAGGGAGGGGTTCAGAGACCCAGTACTTC. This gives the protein CSARVSGRGSETQYF.